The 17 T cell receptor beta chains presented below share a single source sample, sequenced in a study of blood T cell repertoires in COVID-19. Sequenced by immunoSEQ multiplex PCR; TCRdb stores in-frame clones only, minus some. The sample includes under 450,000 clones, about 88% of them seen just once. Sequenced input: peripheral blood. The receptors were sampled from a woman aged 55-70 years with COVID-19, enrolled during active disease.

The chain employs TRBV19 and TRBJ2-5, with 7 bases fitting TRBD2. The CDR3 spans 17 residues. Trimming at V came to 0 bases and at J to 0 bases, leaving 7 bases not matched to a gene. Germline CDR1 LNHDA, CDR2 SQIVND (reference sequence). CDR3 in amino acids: CASSIDPPGGNQETQYF. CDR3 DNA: TGTGCCAGTAGTATAGATCCTCCGGGGGGAAACCAAGAGACCCAGTACTTC.

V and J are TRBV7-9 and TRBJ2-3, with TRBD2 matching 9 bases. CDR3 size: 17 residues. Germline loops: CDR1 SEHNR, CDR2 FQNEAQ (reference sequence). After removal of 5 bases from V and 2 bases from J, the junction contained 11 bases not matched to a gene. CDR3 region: CASSPLAGGRDTDTQYF. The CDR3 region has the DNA TGTGCCAGCAGCCCCTTGGCGGGGGGGCGGGACACAGATACGCAGTATTTT. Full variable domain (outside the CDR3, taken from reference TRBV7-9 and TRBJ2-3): DTGVSQNPRHKITKRGQNVTFRCDPISEHNRLYWYRQTLGQGPEFLTYFQNEAQLEKSRLLSDRFSAERPKGSFSTLEIQRTEQGDSAMYLCASSPLAGGRDTDTQYFGPGTRLTVL.

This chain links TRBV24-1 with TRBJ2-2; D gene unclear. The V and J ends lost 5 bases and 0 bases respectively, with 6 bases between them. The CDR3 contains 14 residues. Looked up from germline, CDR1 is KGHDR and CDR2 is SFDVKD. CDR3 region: CATSVSPNTGELFF. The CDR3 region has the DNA TGTGCCACCAGTGTGAGCCCGAACACCGGGGAGCTGTTTTTT.

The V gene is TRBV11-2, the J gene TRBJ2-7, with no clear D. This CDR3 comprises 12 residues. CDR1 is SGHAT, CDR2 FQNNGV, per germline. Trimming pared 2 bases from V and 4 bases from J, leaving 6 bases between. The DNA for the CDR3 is TGTGCCAGCAGCTTACCCGTTTACGAGCAGTACTTC. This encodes CASSLPVYEQYF.

The CDR3 nucleotides read TGTGCCAGCAGCCAGGTACAGTACGAGCAGTACTTC. It specifies CASSQVQYEQYF. V gene TRBV3-1 (or the pseudogene TRBV3-2) combines with J gene TRBJ2-7; D uncertain. Germline assignment: CDR1 LGHDT and CDR2 YNNKEL (reference sequence). The CDR3 extends over 12 amino acids. Trimming stripped 3 bases from V and 4 bases from J, with 7 bases between.

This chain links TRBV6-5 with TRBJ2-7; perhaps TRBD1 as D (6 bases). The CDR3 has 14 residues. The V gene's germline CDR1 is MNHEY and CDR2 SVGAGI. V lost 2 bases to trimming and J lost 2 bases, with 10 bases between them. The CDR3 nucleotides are TGTGCCAGCAGTTACATCCAGGGGCCCTACGAGCAGTACTTC. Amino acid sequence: CASSYIQGPYEQYF.

CDR3 bases: TGTGCCAGTAGCCTCGGGTCGCAAAACTATGGCTACACCTTC. It specifies CASSLGSQNYGYTF. The chain uses TRBV19 and TRBJ1-2; D not resolved. This CDR3 has 14 amino acids. Germline lookup yields CDR1 LNHDA and CDR2 SQIVND (reference sequence). V was pared by 6 bases and J by 2 bases, with 13 bases between.

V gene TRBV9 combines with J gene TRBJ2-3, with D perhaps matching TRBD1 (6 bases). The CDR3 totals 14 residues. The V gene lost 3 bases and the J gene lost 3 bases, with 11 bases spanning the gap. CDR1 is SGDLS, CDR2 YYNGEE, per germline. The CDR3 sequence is CASSAMTGTDTQYF. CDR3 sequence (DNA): TGTGCCAGCAGCGCAATGACAGGTACAGATACGCAGTATTTT.

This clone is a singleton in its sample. CDR3 DNA: TGCAGCGCCGATGATGGCCAATTCTATGGCTACACCTTC. This codes for CSADDGQFYGYTF. The chain combines TRBV29-1 with TRBJ1-2, with no clear D. V lost 7 bases and J 4 bases, leaving 16 bases between the germline ends. Germline V gene sequence: CDR1 SQVTM, CDR2 ANQGSEA. This CDR3 spans 13 amino acids.

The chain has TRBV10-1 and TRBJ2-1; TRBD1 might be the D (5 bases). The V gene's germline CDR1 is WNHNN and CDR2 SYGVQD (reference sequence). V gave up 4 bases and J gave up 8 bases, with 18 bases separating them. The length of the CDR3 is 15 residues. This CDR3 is CASSAVQGYNDEQFF. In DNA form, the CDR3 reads TGCGCCAGCAGTGCGGTCCAGGGCTACAACGATGAGCAGTTCTTC.

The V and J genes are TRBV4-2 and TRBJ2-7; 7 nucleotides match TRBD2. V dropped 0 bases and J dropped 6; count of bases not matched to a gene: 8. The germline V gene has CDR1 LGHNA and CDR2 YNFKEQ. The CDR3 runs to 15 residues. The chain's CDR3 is CASSQDTGGGSEQYF. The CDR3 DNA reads TGTGCCAGCAGCCAAGATACTGGCGGGGGAAGCGAGCAGTACTTC.

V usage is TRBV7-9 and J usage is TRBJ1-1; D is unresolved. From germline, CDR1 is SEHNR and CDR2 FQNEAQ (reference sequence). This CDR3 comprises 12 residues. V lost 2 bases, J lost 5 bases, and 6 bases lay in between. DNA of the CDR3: TGTGCCAGCAGCTTACCGGAGACTGAAGCTTTCTTT. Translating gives CASSLPETEAFF. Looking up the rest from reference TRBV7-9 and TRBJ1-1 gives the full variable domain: DTGVSQNPRHKITKRGQNVTFRCDPISEHNRLYWYRQTLGQGPEFLTYFQNEAQLEKSRLLSDRFSAERPKGSFSTLEIQRTEQGDSAMYLCASSLPETEAFFGQGTRLTVV.

Written as DNA, the CDR3 is TGTGCCAGCAGCATCACTTTGGGGTCAGGGGGTCCTTTCTTT. Its protein product is CASSITLGSGGPFF. The chain has TRBV7-2 and TRBJ1-1, with 7 bases that match TRBD1. CDR3 length equals 14 residues. The germline V gene encodes CDR1 SGHTA and CDR2 FQGNSA. With 5 bases clipped from V and 12 bases from J, the junction kept 15 bases outside the gene matches. Full variable domain (outside the CDR3, taken from reference TRBV7-2 and TRBJ1-1): GAGVSQSPSNKVTEKGKDVELRCDPISGHTALYWYRQSLGQGLEFLIYFQGNSAPDKSGLPSDRFSAERTGGSVSTLTIQRTQQEDSAVYLCASSITLGSGGPFFGQGTRLTVV.

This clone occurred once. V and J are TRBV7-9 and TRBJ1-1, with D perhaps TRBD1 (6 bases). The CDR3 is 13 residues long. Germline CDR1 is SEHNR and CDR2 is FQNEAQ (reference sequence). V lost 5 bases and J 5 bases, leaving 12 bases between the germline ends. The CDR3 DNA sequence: TGTGCCAGCAGCACCCCCACAGGGACTGAAGCTTTCTTT. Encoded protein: CASSTPTGTEAFF.

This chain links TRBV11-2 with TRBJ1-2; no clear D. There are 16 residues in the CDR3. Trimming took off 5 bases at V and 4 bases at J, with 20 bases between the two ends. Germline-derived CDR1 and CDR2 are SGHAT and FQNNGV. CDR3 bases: TGTGCCAGCAGCGCAAACACCGGGGTCTGGCCCTATGGCTACACCTTC. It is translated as CASSANTGVWPYGYTF. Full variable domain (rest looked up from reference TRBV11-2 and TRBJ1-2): EAGVAQSPRYKIIEKRQSVAFWCNPISGHATLYWYQQILGQGPKLLIQFQNNGVVDDSQLPKDRFSAERLKGVDSTLKIQPAKLEDSAVYLCASSANTGVWPYGYTFGSGTRLTVV.

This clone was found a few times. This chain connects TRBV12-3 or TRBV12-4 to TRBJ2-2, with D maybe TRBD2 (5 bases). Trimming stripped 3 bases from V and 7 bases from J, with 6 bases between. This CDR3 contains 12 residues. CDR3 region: CASSFGGGELFF. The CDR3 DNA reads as TGTGCCAGCAGTTTTGGAGGCGGGGAGCTGTTTTTT.

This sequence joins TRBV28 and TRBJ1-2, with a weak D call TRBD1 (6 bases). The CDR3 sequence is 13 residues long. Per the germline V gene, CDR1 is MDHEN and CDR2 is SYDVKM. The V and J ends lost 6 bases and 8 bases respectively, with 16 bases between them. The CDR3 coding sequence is TGTGCCAGCAGCCCAGGACAGAGGGGCGGCTACACCTTC. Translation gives CASSPGQRGGYTF.